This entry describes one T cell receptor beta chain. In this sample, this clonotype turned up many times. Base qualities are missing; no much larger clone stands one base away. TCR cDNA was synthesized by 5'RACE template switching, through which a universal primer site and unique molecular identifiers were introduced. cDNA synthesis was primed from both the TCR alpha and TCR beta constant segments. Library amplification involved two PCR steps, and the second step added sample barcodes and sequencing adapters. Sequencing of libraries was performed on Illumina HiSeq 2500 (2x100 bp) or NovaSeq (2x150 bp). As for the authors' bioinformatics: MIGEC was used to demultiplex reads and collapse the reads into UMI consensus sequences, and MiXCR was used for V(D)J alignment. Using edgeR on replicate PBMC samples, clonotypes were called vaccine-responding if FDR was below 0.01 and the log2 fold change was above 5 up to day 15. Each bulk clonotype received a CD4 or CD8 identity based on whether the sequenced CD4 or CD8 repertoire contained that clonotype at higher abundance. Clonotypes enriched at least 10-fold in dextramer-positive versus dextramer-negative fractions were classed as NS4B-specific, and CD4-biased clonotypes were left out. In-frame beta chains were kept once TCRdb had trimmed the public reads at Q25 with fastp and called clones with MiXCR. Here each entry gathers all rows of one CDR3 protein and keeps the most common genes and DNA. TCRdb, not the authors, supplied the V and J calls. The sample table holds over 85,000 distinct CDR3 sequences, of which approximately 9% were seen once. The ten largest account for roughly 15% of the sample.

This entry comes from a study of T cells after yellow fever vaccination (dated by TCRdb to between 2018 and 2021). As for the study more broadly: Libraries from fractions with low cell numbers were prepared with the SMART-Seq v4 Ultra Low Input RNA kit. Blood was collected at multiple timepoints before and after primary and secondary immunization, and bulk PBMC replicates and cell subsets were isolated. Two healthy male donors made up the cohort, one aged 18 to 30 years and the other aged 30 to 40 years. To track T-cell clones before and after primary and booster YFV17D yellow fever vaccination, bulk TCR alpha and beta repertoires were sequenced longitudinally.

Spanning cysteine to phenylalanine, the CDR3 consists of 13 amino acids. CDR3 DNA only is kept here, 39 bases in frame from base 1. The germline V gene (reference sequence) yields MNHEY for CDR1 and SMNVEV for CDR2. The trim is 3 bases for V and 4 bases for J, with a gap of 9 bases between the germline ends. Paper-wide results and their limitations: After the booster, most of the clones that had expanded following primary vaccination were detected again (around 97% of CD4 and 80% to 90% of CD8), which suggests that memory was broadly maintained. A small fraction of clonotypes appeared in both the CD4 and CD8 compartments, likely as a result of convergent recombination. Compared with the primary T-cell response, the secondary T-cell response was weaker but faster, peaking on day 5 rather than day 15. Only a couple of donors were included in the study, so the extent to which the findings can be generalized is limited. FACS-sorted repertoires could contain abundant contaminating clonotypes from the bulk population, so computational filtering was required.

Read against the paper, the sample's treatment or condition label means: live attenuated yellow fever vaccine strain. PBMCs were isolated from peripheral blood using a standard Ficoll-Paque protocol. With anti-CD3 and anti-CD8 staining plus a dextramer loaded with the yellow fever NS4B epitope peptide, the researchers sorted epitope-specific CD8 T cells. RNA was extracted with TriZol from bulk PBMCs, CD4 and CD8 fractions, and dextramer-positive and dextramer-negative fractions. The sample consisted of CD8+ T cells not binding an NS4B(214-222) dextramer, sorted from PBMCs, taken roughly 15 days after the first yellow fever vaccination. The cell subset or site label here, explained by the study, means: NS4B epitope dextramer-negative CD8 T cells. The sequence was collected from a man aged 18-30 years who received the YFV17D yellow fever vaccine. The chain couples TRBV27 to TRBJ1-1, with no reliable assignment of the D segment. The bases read TGTGCCAGCAGTTTTAAAGAGACCACTGAAGCTTTCTTT. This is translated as CASSFKETTEAFF.